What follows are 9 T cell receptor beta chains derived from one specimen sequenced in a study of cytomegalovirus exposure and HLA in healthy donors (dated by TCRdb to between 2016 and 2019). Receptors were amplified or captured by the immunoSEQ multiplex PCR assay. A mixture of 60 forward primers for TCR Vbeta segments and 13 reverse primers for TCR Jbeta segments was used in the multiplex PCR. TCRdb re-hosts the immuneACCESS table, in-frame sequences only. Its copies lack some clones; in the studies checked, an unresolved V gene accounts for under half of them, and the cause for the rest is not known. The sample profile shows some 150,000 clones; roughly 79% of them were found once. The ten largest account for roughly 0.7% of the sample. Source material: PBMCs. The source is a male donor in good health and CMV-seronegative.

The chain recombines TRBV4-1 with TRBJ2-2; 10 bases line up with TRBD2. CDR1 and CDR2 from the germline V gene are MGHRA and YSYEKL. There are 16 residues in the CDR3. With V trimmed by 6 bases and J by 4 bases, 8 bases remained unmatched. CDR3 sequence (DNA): TGCGCCAGCAGTCGACCGGGACTAGCGTTCACCGGGGAGCTGTTTTTT. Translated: CASSRPGLAFTGELFF.

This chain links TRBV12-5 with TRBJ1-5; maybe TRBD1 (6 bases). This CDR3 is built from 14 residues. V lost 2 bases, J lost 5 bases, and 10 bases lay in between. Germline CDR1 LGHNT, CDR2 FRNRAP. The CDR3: CASGLTGLDQPQHF. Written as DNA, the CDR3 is TGTGCTAGTGGTTTGACAGGGTTGGATCAGCCCCAGCATTTT.

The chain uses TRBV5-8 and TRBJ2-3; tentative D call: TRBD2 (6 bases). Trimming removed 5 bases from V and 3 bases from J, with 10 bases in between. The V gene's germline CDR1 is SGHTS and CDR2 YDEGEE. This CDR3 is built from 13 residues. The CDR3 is CASSPGGTDTQYF. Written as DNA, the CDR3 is TGTGCCAGCAGTCCCGGAGGGACAGATACGCAGTATTTT.

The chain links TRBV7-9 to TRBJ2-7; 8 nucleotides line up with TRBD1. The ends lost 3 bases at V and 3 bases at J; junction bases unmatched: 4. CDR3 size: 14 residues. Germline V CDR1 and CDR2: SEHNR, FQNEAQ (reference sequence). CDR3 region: CASSFNRGFYEQYF. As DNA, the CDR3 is TGTGCCAGCAGCTTTAACAGGGGGTTCTACGAGCAGTACTTC.

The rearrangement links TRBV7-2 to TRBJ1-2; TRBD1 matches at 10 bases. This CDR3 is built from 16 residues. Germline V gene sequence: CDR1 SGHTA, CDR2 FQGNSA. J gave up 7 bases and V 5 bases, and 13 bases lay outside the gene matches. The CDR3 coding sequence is TGTGCCAGCAGCGACGACCGGGACAGGGGAACCTTTGGCTACACCTTC. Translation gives CASSDDRDRGTFGYTF.

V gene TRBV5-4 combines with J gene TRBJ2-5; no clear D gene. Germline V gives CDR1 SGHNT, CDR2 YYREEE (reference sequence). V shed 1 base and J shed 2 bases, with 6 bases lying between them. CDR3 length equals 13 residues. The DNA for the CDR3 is TGTGCCAGCAGCTTGATCGGTCAAGAGACCCAGTACTTC. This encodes CASSLIGQETQYF. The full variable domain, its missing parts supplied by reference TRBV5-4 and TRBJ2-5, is ETGVTQSPTHLIKTRGQQVTLRCSSQSGHNTVSWYQQALGQGPQFIFQYYREEENGRGNFPPRFSGLQFPNYSSELNVNALELDDSALYLCASSLIGQETQYFGPGTRLLVL.

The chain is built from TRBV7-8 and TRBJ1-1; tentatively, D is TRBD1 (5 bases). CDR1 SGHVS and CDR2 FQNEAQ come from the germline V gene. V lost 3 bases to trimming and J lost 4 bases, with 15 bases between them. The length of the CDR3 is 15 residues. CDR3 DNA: TGTGCCAGCAGCTTTCCGTTGACCGGGGGCACTGAAGCTTTCTTT. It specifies CASSFPLTGGTEAFF.

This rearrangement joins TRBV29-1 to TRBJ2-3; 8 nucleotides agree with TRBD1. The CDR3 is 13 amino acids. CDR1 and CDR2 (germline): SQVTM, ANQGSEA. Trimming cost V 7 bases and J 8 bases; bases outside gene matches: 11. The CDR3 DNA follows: TGCAGCGCCCTAGTTACAGGGGGAGGTACGCAGTATTTT. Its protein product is CSALVTGGGTQYF.

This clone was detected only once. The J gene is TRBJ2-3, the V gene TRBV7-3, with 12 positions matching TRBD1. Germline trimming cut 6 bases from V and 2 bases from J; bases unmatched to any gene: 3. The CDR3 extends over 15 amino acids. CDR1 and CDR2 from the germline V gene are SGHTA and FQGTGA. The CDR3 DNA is TGTGCCAGCAGTACGGGACAGGGGGCCACAGATACGCAGTATTTT. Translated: CASSTGQGATDTQYF.